This T cell receptor (beta chain) is from a study of T cell repertoires in cytomegalovirus infection. Turning to the study itself: Through public TCR beta signatures, both CMV infection and matching HLA type were indicated. Study-wide results and caveats: HLA-C-restricted CMV-specific TCR beta clonotypes prevailed in the ex vivo response. The cumulative frequency of public TCR beta families distinguished individuals who carried CMV together with the relevant HLA.

A single record per CDR3 protein comes from TCRdb applying MiXCR to the reads. The table has under 300,000 distinct CDR3 sequences, about 20% seen once. Losses at the gene ends were 6 bases for V and 6 bases for J; bases not matched to a gene: 11. This CDR3 is built from 15 residues. CDR1 is SNHLY and CDR2 is FYNNEI in the germline V gene. The table lists this clonotype with a few counts. No antigen is known for it. The chain combines TRBV2 with TRBJ1-5; TRBD1 aligns across 7 bases. Source: cultured PBMCs, taken from culture after CMV antigen stimulation. This receptor was identified in a human donor in good health (CMV status not recorded). Some clones in this sample may be carry-over from other donors' samples. The CDR3 region is CASRGPYRGGQPQHF. As DNA, the CDR3 is TGTGCCAGCAGGGGACCCTACAGGGGAGGTCAGCCCCAGCATTTT.